This section outlines one T cell receptor beta chain sequence together with its context. In its sample, this clone was seen once. Its cognate antigen has yet to be identified. Base qualities were left out, and no much larger clone turns up one base away. These data originate in a study of blood T cell repertoires in COVID-19 (dated by TCRdb to the early 2020s). In the study overall: The collaborator samples originated in the United States, Italy and Spain and spanned the acute and convalescent phases of COVID-19. The prospective study material was composed of cDNA or gDNA derived from T cells, B-cell-depleted T cells, or PBMCs. Subjects who had been exposed to COVID-19, were actively infected with it, or had recovered from it provided the deeply sampled blood TCRbeta repertoires that made up the dataset. The samples were drawn from the first 160 participants of the ongoing ImmuneRACE study and from under 1,500 subjects provided by 6 global collaborators. A freely available public database, intended as a resource for researchers studying the immune response to SARS-CoV-2, is where the repertoires were released. A de-identified subject ID, COVID-19 status, age in years and sex were almost always included in the sample metadata. Where available, HLA class I and class II types were obtained from metadata supplied by the sample provider rather than from assay-based typing.

Enrolling through a virtual design, the prospective study's participants ranged in age from roughly 18 to 89 years and lived across 20 to 25 United States geographic areas. In the prospective study, participants were assigned to cohorts based on the clinical history participants reported in a screening survey and a study questionnaire. For ImmuneRACE Cohort 3, a participant was defined as recovered based on two consecutive negative NP/OP PCR tests, clearance by a healthcare professional, or resolution of symptoms. Each participant in the prospective study had whole blood, serum and a nasopharyngeal or oropharyngeal swab collected by mobile phlebotomists. Prospective study participants could optionally give additional blood draws and questionnaires over an approximately 2-month period. Prospective study blood samples were shipped either frozen or at room temperature before DNA extraction. Overall study outcomes, separate from this receptor: The amount of clinical and demographic metadata varied by source and participant and was provided uncurated.

The junction shows trimming of 3 bases on V and 0 bases on J, plus 12 bases between the germline ends. From the germline V gene, CDR1 is KGHSH and CDR2 is LQKENI. The CDR3 runs 16 residues from the cysteine to the phenylalanine. The read is trimmed to its CDR3 DNA, 48 bases read in frame from base 1. TCRbeta CDR3 regions were amplified from genomic DNA using the immunoSEQ Assay, a bias-controlled multiplex PCR. From the authors' description of their analysis: The number of nucleated cells in each sample was estimated by amplification of reference gene primers within the assay. To quantify the absolute abundance of each unique TCRbeta CDR3 rearrangement, sequence reads were collapsed and filtered. Productive Simpson clonality was computed per sample as the square root of Simpson's diversity index over productive rearrangements. In its TCRdb copy, this immuneACCESS table keeps in-frame sequences only and misses some clones. Where compared with another copy, unresolved V genes explain less than half of these, and the others have no known cause. V, J and clone size are taken as reported in that table, and D and trimming were inferred from the DNA itself. Recorded for this sample are 250,000 or so clones; about 89% of them occurred a single time. Clones ranked in the top ten supply approximately 9% of the sample.

The receptor was isolated from a man in his forties who had recovered from COVID-19. This chain is built from TRBV18 and TRBJ1-3, and possibly TRBD1, on 5 matching bases. Sequencing input: PBMCs or T cells enriched from blood (not recorded which). The CDR3: CASSPLDTDSGNTIYF. The nucleotide sequence reads as follows: TGTGCCAGCTCACCCTTGGACACCGACTCTGGAAACACCATATATTTT.